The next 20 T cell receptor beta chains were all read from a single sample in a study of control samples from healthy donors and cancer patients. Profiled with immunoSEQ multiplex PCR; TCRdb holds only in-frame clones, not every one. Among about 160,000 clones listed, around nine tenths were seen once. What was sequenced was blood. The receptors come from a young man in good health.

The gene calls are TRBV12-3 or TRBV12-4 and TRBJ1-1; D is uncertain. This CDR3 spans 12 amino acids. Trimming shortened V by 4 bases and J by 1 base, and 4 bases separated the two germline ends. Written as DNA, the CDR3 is TGTGCCAGCAGTTGGGCGAACACTGAAGCTTTCTTT. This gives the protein CASSWANTEAFF.

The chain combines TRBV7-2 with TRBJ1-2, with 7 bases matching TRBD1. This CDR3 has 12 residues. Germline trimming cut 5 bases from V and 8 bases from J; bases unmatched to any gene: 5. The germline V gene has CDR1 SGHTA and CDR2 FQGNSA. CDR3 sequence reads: CASSQDRWGYTF. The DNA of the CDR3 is TGTGCCAGCAGCCAGGACAGGTGGGGCTACACCTTC.

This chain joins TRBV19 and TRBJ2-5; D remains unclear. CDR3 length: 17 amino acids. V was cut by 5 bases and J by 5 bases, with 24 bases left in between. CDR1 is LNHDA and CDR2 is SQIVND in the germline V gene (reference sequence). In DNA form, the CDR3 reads TGTGCCAGTAGTGTCATCCCCGGGCAGCGAAATGGGGAGACCCAGTACTTC. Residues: CASSVIPGQRNGETQYF.

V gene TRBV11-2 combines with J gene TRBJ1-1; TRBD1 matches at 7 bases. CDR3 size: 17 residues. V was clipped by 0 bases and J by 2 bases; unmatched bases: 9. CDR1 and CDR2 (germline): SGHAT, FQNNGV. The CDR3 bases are TGTGCCAGCAGCTTAGATCGTACAGGGGCAGGTAACACTGAAGCTTTCTTT. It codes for CASSLDRTGAGNTEAFF.

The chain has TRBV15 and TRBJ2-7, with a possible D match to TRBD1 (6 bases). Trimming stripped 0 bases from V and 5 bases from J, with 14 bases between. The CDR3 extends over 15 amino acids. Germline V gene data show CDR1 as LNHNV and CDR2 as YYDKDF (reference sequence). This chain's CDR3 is CATSRDRGPTDEQYF. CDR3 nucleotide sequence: TGTGCCACCAGCAGAGACAGGGGACCAACGGACGAGCAGTACTTC. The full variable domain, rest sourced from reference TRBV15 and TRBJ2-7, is DAMVIQNPRYQVTQFGKPVTLSCSQTLNHNVMYWYQQKSSQAPKLLFHYYDKDFNNEADTPDNFQSRRPNTSFCFLDIRSPGLGDTAMYLCATSRDRGPTDEQYFGPGTRLTVT.

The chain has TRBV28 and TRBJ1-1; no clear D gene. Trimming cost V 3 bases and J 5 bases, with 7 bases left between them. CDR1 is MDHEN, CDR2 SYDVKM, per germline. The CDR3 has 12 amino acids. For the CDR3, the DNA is TGTGCCAGCAGTTTGGTGGAAACTGAAGCTTTCTTT. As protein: CASSLVETEAFF.

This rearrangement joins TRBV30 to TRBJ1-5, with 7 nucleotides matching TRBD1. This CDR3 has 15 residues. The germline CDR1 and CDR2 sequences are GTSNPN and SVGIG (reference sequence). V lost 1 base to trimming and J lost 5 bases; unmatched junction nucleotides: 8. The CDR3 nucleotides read TGTGCCTGGAGTGCCCACCCAGGGGGATATCAGCCCCAGCATTTT. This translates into CAWSAHPGGYQPQHF.

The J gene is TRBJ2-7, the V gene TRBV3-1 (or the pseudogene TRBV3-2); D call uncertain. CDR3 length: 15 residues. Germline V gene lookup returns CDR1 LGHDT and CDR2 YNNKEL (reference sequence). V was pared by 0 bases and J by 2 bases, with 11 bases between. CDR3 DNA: TGTGCCAGCAGCCAAGACTCCTTAGGGACCTACGAGCAGTACTTC. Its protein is CASSQDSLGTYEQYF.

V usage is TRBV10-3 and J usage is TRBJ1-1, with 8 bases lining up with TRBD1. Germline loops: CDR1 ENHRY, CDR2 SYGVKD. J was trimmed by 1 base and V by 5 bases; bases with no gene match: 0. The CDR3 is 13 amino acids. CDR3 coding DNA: TGTGCCATCAGTCAGGGGGCGAACACTGAAGCTTTCTTT. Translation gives CAISQGANTEAFF.

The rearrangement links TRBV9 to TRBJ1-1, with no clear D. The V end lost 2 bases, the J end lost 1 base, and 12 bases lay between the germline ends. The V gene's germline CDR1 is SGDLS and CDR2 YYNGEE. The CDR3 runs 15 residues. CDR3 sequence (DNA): TGTGCCAGCAGCGTCGGGCCATCTAAGAACACTGAAGCTTTCTTT. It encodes CASSVGPSKNTEAFF.

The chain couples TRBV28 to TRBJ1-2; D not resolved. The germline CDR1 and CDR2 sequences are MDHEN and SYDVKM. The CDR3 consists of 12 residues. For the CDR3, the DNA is TGTGCTGCCGGGGATCCTAACTATGGCTACACCTTC. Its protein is CAAGDPNYGYTF.

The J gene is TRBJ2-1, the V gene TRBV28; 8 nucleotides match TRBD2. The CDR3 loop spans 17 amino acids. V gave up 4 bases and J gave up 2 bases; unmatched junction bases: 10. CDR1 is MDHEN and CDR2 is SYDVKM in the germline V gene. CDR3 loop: CASSSPRGTSPYNEQFF. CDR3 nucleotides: TGTGCCAGCAGTTCCCCCCGGGGGACTAGTCCCTACAATGAGCAGTTCTTC. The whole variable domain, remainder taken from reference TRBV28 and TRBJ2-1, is DVKVTQSSRYLVKRTGEKVFLECVQDMDHENMFWYRQDPGLGLRLIYFSYDVKMKEKGDIPEGYSVSREKKERFSLILESASTNQTSMYLCASSSPRGTSPYNEQFFGPGTRLTVL.

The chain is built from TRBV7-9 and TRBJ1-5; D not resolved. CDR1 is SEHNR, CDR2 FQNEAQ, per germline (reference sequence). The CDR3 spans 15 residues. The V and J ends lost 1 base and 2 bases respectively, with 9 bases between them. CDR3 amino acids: CASSLGTTGNQPQHF. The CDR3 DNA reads TGTGCCAGCAGCTTAGGGACGACGGGCAATCAGCCCCAGCATTTT. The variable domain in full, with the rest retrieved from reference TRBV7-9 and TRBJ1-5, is DTGVSQNPRHKITKRGQNVTFRCDPISEHNRLYWYRQTLGQGPEFLTYFQNEAQLEKSRLLSDRFSAERPKGSFSTLEIQRTEQGDSAMYLCASSLGTTGNQPQHFGDGTRLSIL.

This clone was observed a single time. In nucleotides, the CDR3 is TGTGCCAGCAGCTTAGATGGTTCAGGGGCAGGAGATACGCAGTATTTT. Its translation is CASSLDGSGAGDTQYF. The V call is TRBV7-9, the J call TRBJ2-3; D may be TRBD1 (6 bases). V was clipped by 1 base and J by 5 bases, with 16 bases between them. This CDR3 is 16 amino acids long. CDR1 SEHNR and CDR2 FQNEAQ come from the germline V gene (reference sequence). Full variable domain (remainder filled in from reference TRBV7-9 and TRBJ2-3): DTGVSQNPRHKITKRGQNVTFRCDPISEHNRLYWYRQTLGQGPEFLTYFQNEAQLEKSRLLSDRFSAERPKGSFSTLEIQRTEQGDSAMYLCASSLDGSGAGDTQYFGPGTRLTVL.

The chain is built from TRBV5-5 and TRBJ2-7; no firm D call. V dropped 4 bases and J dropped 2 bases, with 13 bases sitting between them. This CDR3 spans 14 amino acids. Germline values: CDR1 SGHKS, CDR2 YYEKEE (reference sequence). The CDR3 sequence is CASSPTVSAYEQYF. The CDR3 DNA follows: TGTGCCAGCAGCCCCACAGTGAGCGCCTACGAGCAGTACTTC.

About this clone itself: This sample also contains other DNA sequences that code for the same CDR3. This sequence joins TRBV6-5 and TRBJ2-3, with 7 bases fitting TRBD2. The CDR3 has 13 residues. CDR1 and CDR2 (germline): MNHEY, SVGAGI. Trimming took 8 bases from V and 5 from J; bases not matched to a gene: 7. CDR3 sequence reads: CASWGGAGDTQYF. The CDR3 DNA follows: TGTGCCAGCTGGGGGGGTGCTGGAGATACGCAGTATTTT.

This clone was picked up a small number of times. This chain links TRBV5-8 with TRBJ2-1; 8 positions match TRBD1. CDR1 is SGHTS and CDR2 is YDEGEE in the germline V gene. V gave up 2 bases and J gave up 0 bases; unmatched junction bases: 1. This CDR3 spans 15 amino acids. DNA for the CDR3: TGTGCCAGCAGCTTAGGACAGGGCTCCTACAATGAGCAGTTCTTC. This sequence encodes CASSLGQGSYNEQFF.

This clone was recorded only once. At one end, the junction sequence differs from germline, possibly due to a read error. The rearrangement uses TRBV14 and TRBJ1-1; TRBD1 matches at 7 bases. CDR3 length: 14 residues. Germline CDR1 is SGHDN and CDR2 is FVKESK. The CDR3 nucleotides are TGTGCCAGCAGCCGAGACAGGGCGTTCACTAAAGCTTTCTTT. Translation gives CASSRDRAFTKAFF. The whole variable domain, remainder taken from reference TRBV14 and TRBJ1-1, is EAGVTQFPSHSVIEKGQTVTLRCDPISGHDNLYWYRRVMGKEIKFLLHFVKESKQDESGMPNNRFLAERTGGTYSTLKVQPAELEDSGVYFCASSRDRAFTKAFFGQGTRLTVV.

The CDR3 nucleotides read TGTGCCAGCAGCTTATTACCCGGGACAGCGACCGGGGAGCTGTTTTTT. Translated, it gives CASSLLPGTATGELFF. The rearrangement joins TRBV7-7 to TRBJ2-2; 7 bases are a match to TRBD1. Germline values: CDR1 SSHAT, CDR2 FNYEAQ (reference sequence). The CDR3 covers 16 residues. V shed 2 bases and J 5 bases; nucleotides not matched to a gene: 8.

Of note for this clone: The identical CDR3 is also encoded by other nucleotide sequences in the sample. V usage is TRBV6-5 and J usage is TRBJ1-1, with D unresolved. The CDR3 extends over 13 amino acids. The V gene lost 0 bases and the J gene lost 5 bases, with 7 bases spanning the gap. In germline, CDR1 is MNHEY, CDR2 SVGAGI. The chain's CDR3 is CASSYSRTTEAFF. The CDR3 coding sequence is TGTGCCAGCAGTTACTCTCGTACTACTGAAGCTTTCTTT.